Sequencing of this TCR beta chain was carried out in a study of blood T cell repertoires in COVID-19. At the level of the study: Some COVID-19 samples were acute and others convalescent; all came from the United States, Italy and Spain. Sample material is recorded as cDNA or gDNA derived from T cells, B-cell-depleted T cells, or PBMCs.

Authors' methods: Quantification of nucleated cells was approximated via reference gene primer amplification. Sequenced by immunoSEQ multiplex PCR; TCRdb stores in-frame clones only, minus some. V and J calls and clone size are those listed in that table; D and trimming were worked out from the DNA. This sample has 120,000 or so clones, with around 79% found just once. V dropped 4 bases and J dropped 3; count of bases not matched to a gene: 13. Looked up from germline, CDR1 is SGHRS and CDR2 is YFSETQ. This CDR3 spans 17 amino acids. This sequence originates from a woman of 80 years or more with active or convalescent COVID-19. The sample comprised peripheral blood. The chain has TRBV5-1 and TRBJ1-2, with 9 bases aligning to TRBD1. CDR3 region: CASSQGTGYLGDYGYTF. The CDR3 nucleotides read TGCGCCAGCAGCCAGGGGACAGGGTATCTCGGTGACTATGGCTACACCTTC.